A single sample gave rise to the 3 T cell receptor beta chains below, sequenced in a study of blood T cell repertoires in COVID-19. Here immunoSEQ multiplex PCR was the method, and the copy in TCRdb shows in-frame clones only, minus some. The sample contains fewer than 300,000 clones, roughly 93% of which appear only once. Source material: PBMCs or T cells enriched from blood (not recorded which). The receptor source for this set is a woman aged 40 to 50 with acute COVID-19.

V is TRBV19 and J is TRBJ1-4; D is ambiguous. Germline CDR1 and CDR2: LNHDA and SQIVND (reference sequence). The CDR3 covers 15 residues. V dropped 10 bases and J dropped 4 bases, with 19 bases sitting between them. This CDR3 is CATTSSGLDNEKLFF. DNA of the CDR3: TGTGCCACTACCAGCTCCGGACTCGATAATGAAAAACTGTTTTTT.

The V and J genes are TRBV5-8 and TRBJ2-1, with 11 bases lining up with TRBD2. After removal of 2 bases from V and 4 bases from J, the junction contained 2 bases not matched to a gene. This CDR3 comprises 15 residues. Germline CDR1 reads SGHTS; CDR2 reads YDEGEE. DNA for the CDR3: TGTGCCAGCAGCTTTAGCGGGAGGGATTACAATGAGCAGTTCTTC. It translates to CASSFSGRDYNEQFF.

The V gene is TRBV18, the J gene TRBJ1-1; D perhaps matches TRBD1 (5 bases). Germline assignment: CDR1 KGHSH and CDR2 LQKENI. The V end lost 3 bases, the J end lost 1 base, and 18 bases lay between the germline ends. The CDR3 is made up of 17 amino acids. In DNA form, the CDR3 reads TGTGCCAGCTCACCTCAAAGGGCAGGGCTGGAGAACACTGAAGCTTTCTTT. Amino acids: CASSPQRAGLENTEAFF.